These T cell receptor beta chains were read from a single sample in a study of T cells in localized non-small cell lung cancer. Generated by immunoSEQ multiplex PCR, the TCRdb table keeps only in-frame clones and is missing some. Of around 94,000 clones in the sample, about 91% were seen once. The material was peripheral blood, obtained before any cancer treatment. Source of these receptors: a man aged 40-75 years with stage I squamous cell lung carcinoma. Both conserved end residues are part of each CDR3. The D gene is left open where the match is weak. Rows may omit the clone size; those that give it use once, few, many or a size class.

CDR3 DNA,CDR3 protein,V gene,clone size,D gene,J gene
TGTGCCAGCAGCTTCTCGAAAGGGGGAACTCAGCCCCAGCATTTT,CASSFSKGGTQPQHF,TRBV7-9,NA,NA,TRBJ1-5
TGTGCCAGCAGTTCGGGACTGAACTATGGCTACACCTTC,CASSSGLNYGYTF,TRBV6-6,NA,NA,TRBJ1-2
TGTGCCATCAGTCCGGCGTCGGGGGAGCTGTTTTTT,CAISPASGELFF,TRBV10-3,NA,NA,TRBJ2-2
TGTGCCAGCAGCCGACAGAGAAAACAAGAGACCCAGTACTTC,CASSRQRKQETQYF,TRBV7-2,few,NA,TRBJ2-5
TGTGCCAGTAGTCCCATCGACAGGGTCTATGGCTACACCTTC,CASSPIDRVYGYTF,TRBV19,NA,TRBD1,TRBJ1-2
TGTGCCAGTAGTATGGACAGGGACCAGCCCCAGCATTTT,CASSMDRDQPQHF,TRBV19,NA,TRBD1,TRBJ1-5
TGTGCCATCAGGGGGGACAGTCACCAATGGTATGGCTACACCTTC,CAIRGDSHQWYGYTF,TRBV10-3,NA,TRBD1,TRBJ1-2
TGTGCCAGCAGAGGGCAGGGAGCCACTGAAGCTTTCTTT,CASRGQGATEAFF,TRBV2,NA,NA,TRBJ1-1
TGTGCCAGCAGCTCCAGGTTCTTCTCCGGGGCCAACGTCCTGACTTTC,CASSSRFFSGANVLTF,TRBV9,NA,NA,TRBJ2-6
TGCGCCAGCAGCCTAGGGTCGAACACTGAAGCTTTCTTT,CASSLGSNTEAFF,TRBV4-1,NA,NA,TRBJ1-1
TGTGCCAGTAGTATAGACGGGACGCAAGAGACCCAGTACTTC,CASSIDGTQETQYF,TRBV19,once,NA,TRBJ2-5
TGTGCCAGCAGCGCCCGGACTAGCGGCAGAGAGACCCAGTACTTC,CASSARTSGRETQYF,TRBV9,NA,TRBD2,TRBJ2-5
TGTGCCATCAGTGGAGGCCAGATCGGATACGAGCAGTACTTC,CAISGGQIGYEQYF,TRBV10-3,few,NA,TRBJ2-7
TGTGCCTGGAGTGTTTGGGGGAGCTCCTACAATGAGCAGTTCTTC,CAWSVWGSSYNEQFF,TRBV30,NA,NA,TRBJ2-1
TGTGCCAGCAGCTTAGCGAGGGGGGTAGGCACTGAAGCTTTCTTT,CASSLARGVGTEAFF,TRBV7-9,NA,NA,TRBJ1-1
TGTGCCACCAGCAGAGATAAAGGTCTCAATCAGCCCCAGCATTTT,CATSRDKGLNQPQHF,TRBV15,NA,NA,TRBJ1-5
TGTGCCAGCAGTCCTTGGGGAGATAACTATGGCTACACCTTC,CASSPWGDNYGYTF,TRBV2,NA,NA,TRBJ1-2
TGCAGCGTTGAAATGAATACTCGTAGCACAGATACGCAGTATTTT,CSVEMNTRSTDTQYF,TRBV29-1,NA,NA,TRBJ2-3
TGTGCCAGCAGCCCCAGACAGGGGGCCGGTGAGCAGTTCTTC,CASSPRQGAGEQFF,TRBV7-9,NA,TRBD1,TRBJ2-1
TGCGCCAGCAGCTCACGCCTCTCACAGGGAACAGATACGCAGTATTTT,CASSSRLSQGTDTQYF,TRBV5-1,NA,NA,TRBJ2-3
TGTGCCAGCAGCTACACACAGGGGGAGAAGAACACCATATATTTT,CASSYTQGEKNTIYF,TRBV7-9,medium-sized,TRBD1,TRBJ1-3
TGTGCCAGCAGCCTGGGGGGGCCCAACACTGAAGCTTTCTTT,CASSLGGPNTEAFF,TRBV7-3,NA,NA,TRBJ1-1
TGTGCCAGCAGTGATTTGCAGGGGTACACTGAAGCTTTCTTT,CASSDLQGYTEAFF,TRBV2,NA,NA,TRBJ1-1
TGTGCCAGCAGGTACACAGGGGGCCCAGATACGCAGTATTTT,CASRYTGGPDTQYF,TRBV7-9,once,TRBD1,TRBJ2-3
TGTGCCAGCAGCTTAGCTGTGCGCACCCTGCGGGACAGGGCCCTTTCACCCCTCCACTTT,CASSLAVRTLRDRALSPLHF,TRBV7-2,NA,TRBD1,TRBJ1-6
TGTGCCAGCAGTTACAAACCTCTCTATCTAGCGGGGGGGCGTGAGACCCAGTACTTC,CASSYKPLYLAGGRETQYF,TRBV27,NA,TRBD2,TRBJ2-5
TGTGCCAGCAGTTTATCGGCCGGGGACAGCACCAGGGGTACGCAGTATTTT,CASSLSAGDSTRGTQYF,TRBV27,NA,TRBD1,TRBJ2-3
TGTGCCAGCACTTCGGCGGGGCGGGCTAATGAAAAACTGTTTTTT,CASTSAGRANEKLFF,TRBV6-5,NA,NA,TRBJ1-4
TGTGCCAGCAGCACTAGCGGGGCAGTATACAATGAGCAGTTCTTC,CASSTSGAVYNEQFF,TRBV7-6,once,TRBD2,TRBJ2-1
TGTGCCAGCAGTCGCCGACCTGGGGAGCTGTTTTTT,CASSRRPGELFF,TRBV28,NA,NA,TRBJ2-2
TGTGCCAGCAGCTTAGTTCCGGACTCGAAGGTGAGAGCTTTCTTT,CASSLVPDSKVRAFF,TRBV11-2,NA,NA,TRBJ1-1
TGTGCCAGCAGCCAAGAGAGCTCTGGAAACACCATATATTTT,CASSQESSGNTIYF,TRBV4-2,once,NA,TRBJ1-3
TGTGCCAGCAGCTTAGGGGGGAAGGACGAGCAGTACTTC,CASSLGGKDEQYF,TRBV11-3,NA,NA,TRBJ2-7
TGTGCCAGCAGCTTAGAACAGGCACTTTATAATTCACCCCTCCACTTT,CASSLEQALYNSPLHF,TRBV11-2,NA,NA,TRBJ1-6
TGTGCCAGTAGTATGACAGGGGGCAGCGCAGATACGCAGTATTTT,CASSMTGGSADTQYF,TRBV19,once,TRBD1,TRBJ2-3
TGTGCCAGCAGCCCACTAGCGGGGGACACAGATACGCAGTATTTT,CASSPLAGDTDTQYF,TRBV4-2,NA,TRBD2,TRBJ2-3
TGCGCCATCAAGGGACAGGGTAATTCACCCCTCCACTTT,CAIKGQGNSPLHF,TRBV10-3,once,TRBD1,TRBJ1-6
TGCGCCAGCAGCATCCTCGGGACGGCGAATGAAAAACTGTTTTTT,CASSILGTANEKLFF,TRBV5-1,few,NA,TRBJ1-4
TGTGCCAGCAGCTTAAGGCTAGTGAACACTGAAGCTTTCTTT,CASSLRLVNTEAFF,TRBV11-2,NA,NA,TRBJ1-1
TGTGCCAGCAGCGTCAGGGACAGGGATTCGGGCGAGCAGTACTTC,CASSVRDRDSGEQYF,TRBV9,NA,TRBD1,TRBJ2-7